Below, 9 T cell receptor beta chains from the same sample are listed, as sequenced in a study of OX40 agonist ivuxolimab in advanced cancers. TCRdb keeps only in-frame clones here, not all; method: immunoSEQ multiplex PCR. The top ten clones hold less than 5% of a sample with about 52,000 clones, around four fifths of them seen once. Here the sequenced sample was CD4+ or CD8+ T cells sorted from blood, taken in a trial of the OX40 agonist ivuxolimab. The receptors were gathered from an adult with an advanced solid tumor such as melanoma, head and neck, liver or kidney cancer.

The rearrangement uses TRBV7-2 and TRBJ2-1, with 13 bases that match TRBD2. V was pared by 5 bases and J by 9 bases, with 7 bases of the junction left unmatched. From germline, CDR1 is SGHTA and CDR2 FQGNSA. The CDR3 length is 15 residues. The CDR3 here is CASSAQLAGGTEQFF. In nucleotides, the CDR3 is TGTGCCAGCAGCGCCCAACTAGCGGGGGGGACTGAGCAGTTCTTC. The variable domain in full, with the rest retrieved from reference TRBV7-2 and TRBJ2-1, is GAGVSQSPSNKVTEKGKDVELRCDPISGHTALYWYRQSLGQGLEFLIYFQGNSAPDKSGLPSDRFSAERTGGSVSTLTIQRTQQEDSAVYLCASSAQLAGGTEQFFGPGTRLTVL.

This rearrangement joins TRBV5-1 to TRBJ2-7, with 9 nucleotides matching TRBD1. Trimming cost V 2 bases and J 5 bases; bases outside gene matches: 8. Germline loops: CDR1 SGHRS, CDR2 YFSETQ. CDR3 length equals 15 residues. The CDR3 nucleotides are TGCGCCAGCAGCTTCCCGAGACAGGGGGGCGACGAGCAGTACTTC. The encoded protein is CASSFPRQGGDEQYF. The full variable domain, completed using reference TRBV5-1 and TRBJ2-7, is KAGVTQTPRYLIKTRGQQVTLSCSPISGHRSVSWYQQTPGQGLQFLFEYFSETQRNKGNFPGRFSGRQFSNSRSEMNVSTLELGDSALYLCASSFPRQGGDEQYFGPGTRLTVT.

The chain combines TRBV6-1 with TRBJ1-5; D gene uncertain. The germline gives CDR1 MNHNS, CDR2 SASEGT. The CDR3 totals 15 residues. V lost 5 bases and J lost 4, with 15 bases in between. The CDR3 protein is CASSSQLDGNQPQHF. Written as DNA, the CDR3 is TGTGCCAGCAGTTCCCAACTGGACGGAAATCAGCCCCAGCATTTT.

This clone was observed a single time. The chain recombines TRBV19 with TRBJ2-5; D tentatively fits TRBD1 or TRBD2 (5 bases each). Germline lookup yields CDR1 LNHDA and CDR2 SQIVND (reference sequence). The V end was cut by 5 bases, the J end by 5 bases, with 9 bases between. The CDR3 contains 12 residues. The CDR3 sequence is CASSWGTETQYF. CDR3 nucleotides: TGTGCCAGTAGTTGGGGGACGGAGACCCAGTACTTC.

The chain employs TRBV6-1 and TRBJ2-4; D is ambiguous. CDR1 is MNHNS and CDR2 is SASEGT in the germline V gene. Between the trimmed V and J ends, which lost 3 bases and 0 bases, there was a span of 9 bases. The CDR3 is made up of 15 amino acids. CDR3 DNA sequence: TGTGCCAGCAGTGACTCTTCAGCAGCCAAAAACATTCAGTACTTC. Translated: CASSDSSAAKNIQYF.

J is TRBJ2-4 and V is TRBV4-3; 7 nucleotides align to TRBD1. The CDR3 consists of 16 residues. V trimming: 0 bases; J trimming: 0 bases; junction bases outside the gene matches: 2. In germline, CDR1 is LGHNA, CDR2 YSLEER. DNA of the CDR3: TGCGCCAGCAGCCAAGACAACAGGGGAGCCAAAAACATTCAGTACTTC. It is translated as CASSQDNRGAKNIQYF.

This clone was detected a few times. The chain is built from TRBV5-1 and TRBJ2-2; D is possibly TRBD2 (6 bases). The V end was cut by 3 bases, the J end by 0 bases, with 9 bases between. Germline V CDR1 and CDR2: SGHRS, YFSETQ. The CDR3 is made up of 15 amino acids. The CDR3 DNA reads TGCGCCAGCAGCTGGGGACTCGCGAACACCGGGGAGCTGTTTTTT. Its translation is CASSWGLANTGELFF. Complete variable domain (other parts from reference TRBV5-1 and TRBJ2-2): KAGVTQTPRYLIKTRGQQVTLSCSPISGHRSVSWYQQTPGQGLQFLFEYFSETQRNKGNFPGRFSGRQFSNSRSEMNVSTLELGDSALYLCASSWGLANTGELFFGEGSRLTVL.

This clone was recorded once. J is TRBJ1-2 and V is TRBV5-1, with a weak D call TRBD1 (6 bases). The CDR3 extends over 13 amino acids. Germline assignment: CDR1 SGHRS and CDR2 YFSETQ. The V end lost 3 bases, the J end lost 6 bases, and 12 bases lay between the germline ends. The DNA for the CDR3 is TGCGCCAGCAGCTCACAGGGTTCTCATGGCTACACCTTC. This sequence encodes CASSSQGSHGYTF.

CDR3 nucleotides: TGTGCCAGCAGTGGCCCGGGACAGCCCCAGCATTTT. Protein: CASSGPGQPQHF. J is TRBJ1-5 and V is TRBV2; D is ambiguous. V was pared by 4 bases and J by 7 bases, with 8 bases between. Per germline, CDR1 SNHLY and CDR2 FYNNEI. CDR3 length: 12 amino acids.